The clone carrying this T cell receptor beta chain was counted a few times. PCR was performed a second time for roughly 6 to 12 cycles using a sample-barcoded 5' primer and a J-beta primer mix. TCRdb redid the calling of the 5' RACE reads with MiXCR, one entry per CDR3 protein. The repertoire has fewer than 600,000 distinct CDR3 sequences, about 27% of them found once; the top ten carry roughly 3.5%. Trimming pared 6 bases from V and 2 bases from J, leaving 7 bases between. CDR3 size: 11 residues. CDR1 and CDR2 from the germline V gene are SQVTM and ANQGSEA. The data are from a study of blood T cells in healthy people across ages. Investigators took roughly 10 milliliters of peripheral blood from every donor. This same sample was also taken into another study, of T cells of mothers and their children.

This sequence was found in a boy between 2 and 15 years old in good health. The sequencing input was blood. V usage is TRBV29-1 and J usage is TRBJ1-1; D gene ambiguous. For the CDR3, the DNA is TGCAGCGTCCCCGATAACACTGAAGCTTTCTTT. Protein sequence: CSVPDNTEAFF.